A single sample gave rise to the 23 T cell receptor beta chains below, sequenced in a study of tumor-infiltrating lymphocytes in primary liver carcinoma. In addition to blood RNA drawn from unsorted whole blood, germline DNA was extracted. With a constant-region primer, TCR beta cDNA was made from 450 to 500 ng of total RNA. For TCR beta, libraries were produced by three nested multiplex PCR rounds using slightly modified ARM-PCR. TRBV1-TRBV30 forward primers paired with a C-beta reverse primer were used in the first two PCR rounds, which ran about 11 cycles each. TCRdb used MiXCR to reprocess the multiplex PCR reads, holding one entry per CDR3 protein. The sample has approximately 330,000 distinct CDR3 sequences; less than 75% are singletons. What was sequenced was peripheral blood. These receptor sequences come from a man aged 35 to 55 with primary liver carcinoma and hepatitis B virus infection.

This clonotype has ten or more counts. This chain links TRBV12-3 or TRBV12-4 with TRBJ2-1, with D possibly being TRBD2 (5 bases). Trimming cost V 3 bases and J 5 bases, with 11 bases left between them. This CDR3 comprises 14 residues. CDR3 protein: CASSLVDSDNEQFF. The CDR3 region has the DNA TGTGCCAGCAGTTTGGTGGATAGCGACAATGAGCAGTTCTTC.

This clonotype has more than one count but fewer than ten. The V call is TRBV7-8, the J call TRBJ2-7; TRBD2 agrees at 15 bases. Losses at the gene ends were 3 bases for V and 7 bases for J; bases not matched to a gene: 1. The germline V gene has CDR1 SGHVS and CDR2 FQNEAQ. This CDR3 is 14 amino acids long. CDR3 nucleotides: TGTGCCAGCAGCTTTGGACTAGCGGGAGGGGAGCAGTACTTC. Amino acids: CASSFGLAGGEQYF.

This clonotype was counted between two and nine times. The V gene is TRBV28, the J gene TRBJ2-7; 10 nucleotides align to TRBD2. The V segment lost 6 bases and the J segment 1 base; nucleotides outside the gene matches: 6. The CDR3 length is 15 residues. Germline loops: CDR1 MDHEN, CDR2 SYDVKM. The CDR3 sequence: CASRRLAGASYEQYF. The CDR3 DNA is TGTGCCAGCAGAAGGCTAGCGGGAGCTTCCTACGAGCAGTACTTC. The full variable domain, in which reference TRBV28 and TRBJ2-7 provide the parts outside the CDR3, is DVKVTQSSRYLVKRTGEKVFLECVQDMDHENMFWYRQDPGLGLRLIYFSYDVKMKEKGDIPEGYSVSREKKERFSLILESASTNQTSMYLCASRRLAGASYEQYFGPGTRLTVT.

A few counts support this clonotype. This rearrangement joins TRBV12-3 or TRBV12-4 to TRBJ1-1; no clear D gene. Trimming left V 2 bases short and J 1 base short, with 11 bases between. The CDR3 has 15 residues. The CDR3 DNA sequence: TGTGCCAGCAGTTTAAGCGGCACTCGGAACACTGAAGCTTTCTTT. Translated: CASSLSGTRNTEAFF.

A remark on this clonotype: With a much larger clone just one base away, this may be a read error. The rearrangement uses TRBV5-6 and TRBJ1-1; D remains ambiguous. The CDR3 runs 12 residues. CDR1 and CDR2 (germline): SGHDT, YYEEEE. The CDR3 sequence: CASSLVRAEPFF. In DNA form, the CDR3 reads TGTGCCAGCAGCTTGGTTCGGGCTGAACCTTTCTTT.

About this clonotype itself: Sequence at one end of the junction differs from germline and may be a read error. The chain joins TRBV6-1 to TRBJ2-3, with no clear D. The CDR3 is 13 residues long. Germline CDR1 reads MNHNS; CDR2 reads SASEGT. The DNA of the CDR3 is TGTGCCAGCAGTGATGGAACATCTTATACGCAGTGTTTT. This codes for CASSDGTSYTQCF.

A few counts support this clonotype. The chain combines TRBV5-1 with TRBJ2-5; D assignment may be TRBD1 or TRBD2 (5 bases each). The V and J ends lost 2 bases and 4 bases respectively, with 21 bases between them. CDR1 SGHRS and CDR2 YFSETQ come from the germline V gene. The CDR3 length is 17 residues. The CDR3, as DNA: TGCGCCAGCAGCTTAGAGGGGATCAGGAACCCAAGAGAGACCCAGTACTTC. This codes for CASSLEGIRNPRETQYF.

This clonotype appeared a single time. This likely comes from a read error, as the CDR3 has no conserved phenylalanine or tryptophan at its end. The rearrangement joins TRBV11-3 to TRBJ2-7; 8 positions match TRBD2. V trimming: 1 base; J trimming: 4 bases; junction bases outside the gene matches: 6. Germline assignment: CDR1 SGHNT and CDR2 YENEEA. This CDR3 is 15 amino acids long. DNA of the CDR3: TGTGCCAGCAGCTTAGTACGTAGCGGGAAGTACGAGCAGTACCAC. Protein sequence: CASSLVRSGKYEQYH.

For this clonotype: Compared with germline, one end of the junction differs, possibly owing to a read error. The J gene is TRBJ2-1, the V gene TRBV11-2; the match to TRBD2 covers 10 bases. Germline loops: CDR1 SGHAT, CDR2 FQNNGV. The CDR3 has 17 residues. CDR3 sequence reads: CASSMRLAGGSYNGQFF. The CDR3 coding sequence is TGTGCCAGCAGCATGAGATTAGCGGGAGGTTCCTACAATGGGCAGTTCTTC.

There are many counts of this clonotype. The chain recombines TRBV6-1 with TRBJ1-5; weak D call: TRBD1 (6 bases). The V and J ends lost 2 bases and 6 bases respectively, with 14 bases between them. CDR1 is MNHNS and CDR2 is SASEGT in the germline V gene. The CDR3 has 15 amino acids. The CDR3: CASSEQWGGSQPQHF. For the CDR3, the DNA is TGTGCCAGCAGTGAACAGTGGGGGGGCTCTCAGCCCCAGCATTTT.

On this clonotype itself: A clone one base away is much larger, so this may be a read error. The rearrangement uses TRBV6-2 or TRBV6-3 and TRBJ2-7, with a weak D call TRBD1 (5 bases). V was clipped by 2 bases and J by 3 bases, with 11 bases between them. Germline V gene lookup returns CDR1 MNHEY and CDR2 SVGEGT. The length of the CDR3 is 14 residues. The DNA for the CDR3 is TGTGCCAGCAGTTACCAGGGCGGTCACTACGAGCAGTACTTC. It specifies CASSYQGGHYEQYF.

To note about this clonotype: This may come from a read error, since a much larger clone is one base off. The chain is built from TRBV6-2 or TRBV6-3 and TRBJ2-1, with D perhaps TRBD2 (6 bases). The CDR3 covers 15 residues. Trimming shortened V by 5 bases and J by 7 bases, and 18 bases separated the two germline ends. Germline CDR1 is MNHEY and CDR2 is SVGEGT. CDR3 loop: CASSLPGAKVNEQFF. In DNA form, the CDR3 reads TGTGCCAGCAGTCTTCCGGGAGCAAAAGTAAATGAGCAGTTCTTC.

The chain joins TRBV13 to TRBJ2-1, with D perhaps TRBD2 (6 bases). V shed 7 bases and J shed 3 bases, with 13 bases lying between them. In germline, CDR1 is PRHDT, CDR2 FYEKMQ (reference sequence). The CDR3 spans 14 residues. In DNA form, the CDR3 reads TGTGCCAGCAAGGAGGGCCCGTTCTACAATGAGCAGTTCTTC. It is translated as CASKEGPFYNEQFF. Supplemented by reference TRBV13 and TRBJ2-1, the full variable domain reads AAGVIQSPRHLIKEKRETATLKCYPIPRHDTVYWYQQGPGQDPQFLISFYEKMQSDKGSIPDRFSAQQFSDYHSELNMSSLELGDSALYFCASKEGPFYNEQFFGPGTRLTVL.

This clonotype turned up a few times. The rearrangement joins TRBV5-4 to TRBJ2-1, with 9 positions matching TRBD1. Germline-derived CDR1 and CDR2 are SGHNT and YYREEE (reference sequence). V dropped 3 bases and J dropped 8; count of bases not matched to a gene: 3. This CDR3 comprises 13 residues. Written as DNA, the CDR3 is TGTGCCAGCAGCTCGACAGGGGGAGATGAGCAGTTCTTC. Translated, it gives CASSSTGGDEQFF.

In DNA form, the CDR3 reads TGTGCCAGCAGCTTAGGAACGGCAGGGCTAGGCTACGAGTACTACTTC. It codes for CASSLGTAGLGYEYYF. The chain carries TRBV11-2 and TRBJ2-7; possible D gene TRBD1, 5 bases. The germline gives CDR1 SGHAT, CDR2 FQNNGV. Trimming pared 1 base from V and 13 bases from J, leaving 26 bases between. The CDR3 is made up of 16 amino acids.

On this clonotype itself: One end of the junction fails to match germline, which may point to a read error. Here the CDR3 reads CVSSYSDSGANVLTF. The DNA for the CDR3 is TGTGTCAGCAGTTACTCAGACTCTGGGGCCAACGTCCTAACTTTC. This chain links TRBV6-2 or TRBV6-3 with TRBJ2-6; tentatively, D is TRBD1 (5 bases). The CDR3 has 15 residues. CDR1 is MNHEY and CDR2 is SVGEGT in the germline V gene.

This clonotype showed up just once. Compared with germline, one end of the junction differs, possibly owing to a read error. The genes are TRBV6-5 and TRBJ1-5, with TRBD1 identical over 7 bases. CDR3 length equals 14 residues. From germline, CDR1 is MNHEY and CDR2 SVGAGI. The CDR3 spells CATWGQWLNQPQHF. The CDR3 DNA reads as TGCGCCACCTGGGGACAGTGGCTCAATCAGCCCCAGCATTTT.

At least ten counts were recorded for this clonotype. J is TRBJ2-3 and V is TRBV12-3 or TRBV12-4; TRBD2 matches at 11 bases. V dropped 6 bases and J dropped 5; count of bases not matched to a gene: 10. The CDR3 loop spans 16 amino acids. The CDR3 loop reads CASRFILAGAEDTQYF. CDR3 nucleotides: TGTGCCAGCAGGTTTATACTAGCGGGAGCGGAAGATACGCAGTATTTT.

As for this clonotype: No conserved phenylalanine or tryptophan ends this CDR3, so it is likely a read error. V usage is TRBV11-2 and J usage is TRBJ2-5; D is perhaps TRBD1 or TRBD2 (5 bases each). The CDR3 is 15 amino acids. From germline, CDR1 is SGHAT and CDR2 FQNNGV. The CDR3 protein is CTSSLEGTREETQYS. The CDR3 DNA follows: TGCACCAGCAGCTTAGAAGGTACCAGGGAGGAGACCCAGTACTCC.

In regard to this clonotype: A much more abundant neighbour one base away suggests this may be a read error. The chain carries TRBV6-6 and TRBJ2-1; the match to TRBD2 covers 11 bases. The CDR3 length is 15 residues. Germline V lookup: CDR1 MNHNY, CDR2 SVGAGI (reference sequence). CDR3 sequence (DNA): TGTGCCAGCAGGCCCCCGACTAGCGGGAACAATGAGCGGTTCTTC. Residues: CASRPPTSGNNERFF.

In regard to this clonotype: This could be a read error, since a much larger clone is one nucleotide away. This rearrangement joins TRBV6-2 or TRBV6-3 to TRBJ1-2; D is possibly TRBD1 (5 bases). In germline, CDR1 is MNHEY, CDR2 SVGEGT. The CDR3 extends over 15 amino acids. The CDR3 coding sequence is TGTGCCGGCAGTTACTCGAATGTGGGGGTGGACGGCTACACCTTC. Its protein is CAGSYSNVGVDGYTF.

V and J are TRBV5-6 and TRBJ2-7; maybe TRBD1 (5 bases). CDR3 length: 15 amino acids. Trimming removed 5 bases at V and 1 base at J, with 16 bases between. CDR1 and CDR2 from the germline V gene are SGHDT and YYEEEE. DNA of the CDR3: TGTGCCAGCAGTCGGACATGGATCGGGTCCTACGAGCAGTACTTC. It codes for CASSRTWIGSYEQYF.

This rearrangement joins TRBV7-9 to TRBJ2-5, with 8 bases lining up with TRBD2. Looked up from germline, CDR1 is SEHNR and CDR2 is FQNEAQ (reference sequence). The CDR3 runs 13 residues. With V trimmed by 11 bases and J by 7 bases, 12 bases remained unmatched. CDR3 amino acids: CASGGRSLGTQYF. In DNA form, the CDR3 reads TGTGCCTCGGGAGGGCGGTCGTTGGGGACCCAGTACTTC.